Listed below are T cell receptor beta chains from one sample, sequenced in a study of cytomegalovirus exposure and HLA in healthy donors. Using immunoSEQ multiplex PCR, the repertoire was profiled, and TCRdb retains in-frame clones only, with some absent. The sample yields around 50,000 clones, 60% to 85% seen once. Material: PBMCs. All receptors come from a man between 25 and 39 years old in good health and CMV-seropositive. CDR3s include the opening cysteine and the closing phenylalanine or tryptophan. The order of the fields is D gene, J gene, V gene, CDR3 DNA, CDR3 protein. D genes are given only for firm matches.

>-|TRBJ2-1|TRBV7-6
TGTGCCAGCAGCTTAGAAGGGGGGGCGAGTTACAATGAGCAGTTCTTC
CASSLEGGASYNEQFF
>TRBD1|TRBJ2-3|TRBV2
TGTGCCACCCTGTCCGACAGGGTGGCAGATACGCAGTATTTT
CATLSDRVADTQYF
>-|TRBJ1-5|TRBV2
TGTGCCAGCAGCGGTCAGGTTAATCAGCCCCAGCATTTT
CASSGQVNQPQHF
>TRBD1|TRBJ2-7|TRBV10-3
TGTGCCATCAGCAAAAAGACAGGGCCCACGCAGGGTTACGAGCAGTACTTC
CAISKKTGPTQGYEQYF
>TRBD1|TRBJ1-6|TRBV5-1
TGCGCCAGCAGCCCAGGGGGCTCACCCCTCCACTTT
CASSPGGSPLHF
>-|TRBJ2-7|TRBV5-8
TGTGCCAGCAGCTCCCTGCAGGGCCCGGAGTACGAGCAGTACTTC
CASSSLQGPEYEQYF
>-|TRBJ2-5|TRBV30
TGTGCCTGGAGTGACAGGGAGACCCAGTACTTC
CAWSDRETQYF
>TRBD1|TRBJ1-1|TRBV7-2
TGTGCCAGCAGCTGGTGGACAGGGGGGAACACTGAAGCTTTCTTT
CASSWWTGGNTEAFF
>-|TRBJ1-2|TRBV5-1
TGCGCCAGCAGCTTGTGGTCAGGGGATTCTCTTATCGGCTACACCTTC
CASSLWSGDSLIGYTF
>-|TRBJ1-2|TRBV19
TGTGCCAGTAGCGAGGCGGAGGGTGGCTACACCTTC
CASSEAEGGYTF